This T cell receptor (beta chain) stems from a study of OX40 agonist ivuxolimab in advanced cancers. About the research overall: Patients were infused with ivuxolimab every 2 weeks at 0.01 to 10 mg/kg. Subjects had a mean age of 60 years, with a range of about 23 to 79; almost 85% were male.

The CDR3 has 16 amino acids. Germline assignment: CDR1 SGHNT and CDR2 YYREEE (reference sequence). V lost 4 bases to trimming and J lost 1 base; unmatched junction nucleotides: 3. Profiling relied on immunoSEQ multiplex PCR, and the TCRdb table lists in-frame clones only, not all of them. The top ten clones hold 0.25% to 0.3% of a sample with around 65,000 clones, 91% of them seen once. Blood sampling was done at baseline, cycle 4 day 1, and cycle 7 day 1. The TCR sequence derives from an adult with an advanced solid tumor such as melanoma, head and neck, liver or kidney cancer. This chain uses TRBV5-4 with TRBJ2-3; 13 bases align to TRBD2. The sample consisted of CD4+ or CD8+ T cells sorted from blood, taken in a trial of the OX40 agonist ivuxolimab. The CDR3 loop reads CASSPGLAGRTDTQYF. The CDR3 nucleotides are TGTGCCAGCAGCCCGGGACTAGCGGGGCGCACAGATACGCAGTATTTT.